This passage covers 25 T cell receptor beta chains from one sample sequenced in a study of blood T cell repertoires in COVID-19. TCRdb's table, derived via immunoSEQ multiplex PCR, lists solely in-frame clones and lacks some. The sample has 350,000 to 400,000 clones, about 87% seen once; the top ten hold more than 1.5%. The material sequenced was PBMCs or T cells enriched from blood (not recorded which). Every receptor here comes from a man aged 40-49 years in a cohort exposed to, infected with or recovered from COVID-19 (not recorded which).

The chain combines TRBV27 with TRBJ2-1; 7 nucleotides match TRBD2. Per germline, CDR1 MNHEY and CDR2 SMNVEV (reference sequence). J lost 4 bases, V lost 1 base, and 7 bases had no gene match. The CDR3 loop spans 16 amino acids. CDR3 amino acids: CASSLYSLAEYNEQFF. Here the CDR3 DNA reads TGTGCCAGCAGTTTATATTCCCTAGCGGAGTACAATGAGCAGTTCTTC.

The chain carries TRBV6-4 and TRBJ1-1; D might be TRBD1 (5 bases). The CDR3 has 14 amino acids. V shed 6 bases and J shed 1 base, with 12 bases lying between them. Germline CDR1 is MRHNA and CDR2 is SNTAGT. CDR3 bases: TGTGCCAGCAGCCCCAACCAGGGGAACACTGAAGCTTTCTTT. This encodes CASSPNQGNTEAFF.

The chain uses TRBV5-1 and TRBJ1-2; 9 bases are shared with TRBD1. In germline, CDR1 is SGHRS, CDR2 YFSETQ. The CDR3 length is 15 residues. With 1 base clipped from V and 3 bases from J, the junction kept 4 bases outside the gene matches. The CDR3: CASSLNGQGYYGYTF. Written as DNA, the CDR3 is TGCGCCAGCAGCTTGAACGGACAGGGGTACTATGGCTACACCTTC.

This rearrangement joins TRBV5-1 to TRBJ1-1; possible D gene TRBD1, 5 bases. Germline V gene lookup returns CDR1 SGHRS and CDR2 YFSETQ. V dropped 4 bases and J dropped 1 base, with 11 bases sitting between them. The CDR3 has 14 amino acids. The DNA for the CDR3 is TGCGCCAGCAGCCGTGACAGTCAGAACACTGAAGCTTTCTTT. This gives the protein CASSRDSQNTEAFF.

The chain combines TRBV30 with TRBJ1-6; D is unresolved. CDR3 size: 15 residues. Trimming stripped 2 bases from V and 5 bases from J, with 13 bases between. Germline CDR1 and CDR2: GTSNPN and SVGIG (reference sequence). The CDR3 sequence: CAWSLHSGNNSPLHF. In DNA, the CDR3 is TGTGCCTGGAGTCTCCACAGCGGGAATAATTCACCCCTCCACTTT.

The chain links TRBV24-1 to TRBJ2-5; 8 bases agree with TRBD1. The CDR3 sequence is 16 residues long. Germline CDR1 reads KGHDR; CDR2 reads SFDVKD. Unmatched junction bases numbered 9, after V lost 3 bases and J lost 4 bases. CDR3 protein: CATSDRTPGGRETQYF. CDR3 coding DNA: TGTGCCACCAGTGATCGAACCCCAGGGGGCCGAGAGACCCAGTACTTC.

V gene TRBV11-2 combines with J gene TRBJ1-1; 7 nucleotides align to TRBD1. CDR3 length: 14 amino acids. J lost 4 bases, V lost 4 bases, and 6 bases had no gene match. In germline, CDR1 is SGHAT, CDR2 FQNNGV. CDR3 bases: TGTGCCAGCAGCTGGCCGGGACAGATCACTGAAGCTTTCTTT. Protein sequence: CASSWPGQITEAFF. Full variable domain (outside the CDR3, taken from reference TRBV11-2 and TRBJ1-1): EAGVAQSPRYKIIEKRQSVAFWCNPISGHATLYWYQQILGQGPKLLIQFQNNGVVDDSQLPKDRFSAERLKGVDSTLKIQPAKLEDSAVYLCASSWPGQITEAFFGQGTRLTVV.

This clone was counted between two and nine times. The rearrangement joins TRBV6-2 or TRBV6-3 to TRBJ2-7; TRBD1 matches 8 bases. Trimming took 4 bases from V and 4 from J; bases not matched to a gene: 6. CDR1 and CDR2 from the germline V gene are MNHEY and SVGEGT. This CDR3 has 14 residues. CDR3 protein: CASSSQGAEYEQYF. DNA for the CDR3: TGTGCCAGCAGTTCTCAGGGGGCTGAATACGAGCAGTACTTC.

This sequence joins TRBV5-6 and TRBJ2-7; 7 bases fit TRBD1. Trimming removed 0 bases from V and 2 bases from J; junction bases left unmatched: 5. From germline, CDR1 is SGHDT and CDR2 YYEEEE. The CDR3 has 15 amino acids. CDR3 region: CASSLALTGTYEQYF. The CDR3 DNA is TGTGCCAGCAGCTTGGCGTTGACAGGGACCTACGAGCAGTACTTC.

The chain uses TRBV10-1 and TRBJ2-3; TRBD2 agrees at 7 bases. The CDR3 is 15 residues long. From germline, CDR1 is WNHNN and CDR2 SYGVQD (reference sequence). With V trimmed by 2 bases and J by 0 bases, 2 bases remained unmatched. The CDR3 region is CASSEGGSSTDTQYF. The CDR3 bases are TGCGCCAGCAGTGAGGGCGGGAGTAGCACAGATACGCAGTATTTT.

Here the CDR3 DNA reads TGTGCCAGCAGTGACAACAGGGGGCCCGCTCAGCCCCAGCATTTT. As protein: CASSDNRGPAQPQHF. The rearrangement links TRBV6-1 to TRBJ1-5; TRBD1 matches at 9 bases. The CDR3 covers 15 residues. V lost 3 bases, J lost 6 bases, and 6 bases stayed unmatched. The V gene's germline CDR1 is MNHNS and CDR2 SASEGT.

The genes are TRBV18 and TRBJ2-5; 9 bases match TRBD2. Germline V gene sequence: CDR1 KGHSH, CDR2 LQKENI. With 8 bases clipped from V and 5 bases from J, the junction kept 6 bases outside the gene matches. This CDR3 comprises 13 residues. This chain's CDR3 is CASHGTSSETQYF. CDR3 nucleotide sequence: TGTGCCAGCCACGGGACTAGCAGTGAGACCCAGTACTTC.

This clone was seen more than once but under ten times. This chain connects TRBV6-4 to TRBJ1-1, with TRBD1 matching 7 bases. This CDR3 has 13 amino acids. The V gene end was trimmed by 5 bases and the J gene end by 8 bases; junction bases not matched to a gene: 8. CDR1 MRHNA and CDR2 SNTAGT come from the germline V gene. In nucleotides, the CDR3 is TGTGCCAGCAGTCTAAGAGGGGGCCTAGAAGCTTTCTTT. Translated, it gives CASSLRGGLEAFF.

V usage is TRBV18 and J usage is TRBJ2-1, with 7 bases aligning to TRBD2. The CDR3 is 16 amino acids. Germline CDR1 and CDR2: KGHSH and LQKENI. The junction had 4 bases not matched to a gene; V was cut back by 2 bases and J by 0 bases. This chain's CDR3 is CASSPASGSSYNEQFF. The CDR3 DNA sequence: TGTGCCAGCTCACCAGCTAGCGGAAGCTCCTACAATGAGCAGTTCTTC.

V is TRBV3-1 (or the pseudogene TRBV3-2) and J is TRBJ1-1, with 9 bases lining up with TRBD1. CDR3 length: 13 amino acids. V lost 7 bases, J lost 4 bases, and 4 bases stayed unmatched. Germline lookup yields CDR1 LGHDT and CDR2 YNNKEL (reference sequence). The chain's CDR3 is CASKATGGTEAFF. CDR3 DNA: TGTGCCAGCAAGGCGACAGGGGGCACTGAAGCTTTCTTT.

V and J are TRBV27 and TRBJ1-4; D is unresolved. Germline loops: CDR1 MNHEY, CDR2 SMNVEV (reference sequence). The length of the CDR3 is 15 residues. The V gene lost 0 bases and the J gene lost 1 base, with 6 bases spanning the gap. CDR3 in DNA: TGTGCCAGCAGTTTATCTGCGGTAACTAATGAAAAACTGTTTTTT. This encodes CASSLSAVTNEKLFF. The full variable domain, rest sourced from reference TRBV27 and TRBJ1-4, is EAQVTQNPRYLITVTGKKLTVTCSQNMNHEYMSWYRQDPGLGLRQIYYSMNVEVTDKGDVPEGYKVSRKEKRNFPLILESPSPNQTSLYFCASSLSAVTNEKLFFGSGTQLSVL.

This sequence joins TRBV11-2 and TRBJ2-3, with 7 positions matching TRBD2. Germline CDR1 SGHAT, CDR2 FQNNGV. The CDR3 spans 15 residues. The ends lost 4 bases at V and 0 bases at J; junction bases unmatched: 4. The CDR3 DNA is TGTGCCAGCAGCTCGCGGGGAGGGAGCACAGATACGCAGTATTTT. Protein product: CASSSRGGSTDTQYF.

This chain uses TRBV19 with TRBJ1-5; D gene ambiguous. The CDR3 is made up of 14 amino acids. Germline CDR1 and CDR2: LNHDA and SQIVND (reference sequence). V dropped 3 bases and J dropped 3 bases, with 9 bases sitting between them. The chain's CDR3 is CASSILSDNQPQHF. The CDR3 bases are TGTGCCAGTAGTATTCTTTCAGACAATCAGCCCCAGCATTTT.

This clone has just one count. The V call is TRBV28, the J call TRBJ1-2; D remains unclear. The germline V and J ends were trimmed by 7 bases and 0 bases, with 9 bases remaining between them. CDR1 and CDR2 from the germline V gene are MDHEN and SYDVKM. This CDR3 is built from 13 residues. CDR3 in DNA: TGTGCCAGCATGTACAAAGCTAACTATGGCTACACCTTC. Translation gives CASMYKANYGYTF.

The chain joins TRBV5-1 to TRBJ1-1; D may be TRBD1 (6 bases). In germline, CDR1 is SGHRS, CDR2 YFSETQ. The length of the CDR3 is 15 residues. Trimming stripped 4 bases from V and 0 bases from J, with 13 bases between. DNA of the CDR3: TGCGCCAGCAGCACGACAGGCCCCATGAACACTGAAGCTTTCTTT. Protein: CASSTTGPMNTEAFF. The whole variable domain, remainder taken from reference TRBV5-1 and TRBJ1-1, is KAGVTQTPRYLIKTRGQQVTLSCSPISGHRSVSWYQQTPGQGLQFLFEYFSETQRNKGNFPGRFSGRQFSNSRSEMNVSTLELGDSALYLCASSTTGPMNTEAFFGQGTRLTVV.

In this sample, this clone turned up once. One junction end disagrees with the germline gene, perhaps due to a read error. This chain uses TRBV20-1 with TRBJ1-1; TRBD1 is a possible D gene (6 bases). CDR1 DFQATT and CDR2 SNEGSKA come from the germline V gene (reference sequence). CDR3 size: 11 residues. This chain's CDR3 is CSARGGPLWGF. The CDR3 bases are TGCAGTGCCCGGGGGGGGCCACTCTGGGGTTTT.

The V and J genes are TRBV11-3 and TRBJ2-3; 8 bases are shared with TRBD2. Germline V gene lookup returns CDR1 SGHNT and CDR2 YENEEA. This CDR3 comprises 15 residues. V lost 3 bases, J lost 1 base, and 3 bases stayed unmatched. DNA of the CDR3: TGTGCCAGCAGCTTTAGCGGGACGGGCACAGATACGCAGTATTTT. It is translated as CASSFSGTGTDTQYF.

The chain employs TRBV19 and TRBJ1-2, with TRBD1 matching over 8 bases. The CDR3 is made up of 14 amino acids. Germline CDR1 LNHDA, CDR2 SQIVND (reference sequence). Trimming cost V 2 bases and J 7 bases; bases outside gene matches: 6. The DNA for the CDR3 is TGTGCCAGTAGTATACAGGGGGCGCCGGGTGGCTACACCTTC. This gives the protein CASSIQGAPGGYTF.

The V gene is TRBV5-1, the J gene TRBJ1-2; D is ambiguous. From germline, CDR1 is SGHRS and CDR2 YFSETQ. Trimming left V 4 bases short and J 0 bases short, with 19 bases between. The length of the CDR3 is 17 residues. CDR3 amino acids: CASSQDMVGTANYGYTF. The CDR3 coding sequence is TGCGCCAGCAGCCAGGATATGGTAGGAACCGCTAACTATGGCTACACCTTC.

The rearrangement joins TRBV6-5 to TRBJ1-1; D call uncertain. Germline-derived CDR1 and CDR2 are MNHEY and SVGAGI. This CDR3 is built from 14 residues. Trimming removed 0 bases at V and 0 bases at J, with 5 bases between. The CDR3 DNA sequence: TGTGCCAGCAGTTACTCCGTCGTGAACACTGAAGCTTTCTTT. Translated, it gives CASSYSVVNTEAFF.